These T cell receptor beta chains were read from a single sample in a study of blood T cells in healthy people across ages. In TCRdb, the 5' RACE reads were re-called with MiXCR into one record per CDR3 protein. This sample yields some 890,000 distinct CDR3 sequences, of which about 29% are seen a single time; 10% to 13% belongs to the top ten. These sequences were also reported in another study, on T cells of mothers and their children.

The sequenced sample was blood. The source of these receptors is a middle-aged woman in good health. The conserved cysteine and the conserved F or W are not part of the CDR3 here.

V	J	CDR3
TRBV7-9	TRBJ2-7	ASSPRRDRGISYEQY
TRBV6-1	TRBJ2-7	AVTEAARGSYEQY
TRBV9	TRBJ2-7	TSSVAGGPQEAQY
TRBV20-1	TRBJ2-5	SAGGGAFETQY
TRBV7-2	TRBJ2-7	ASSRHSGRAKINEQY
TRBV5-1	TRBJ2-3	ASYKSGSTDTQY
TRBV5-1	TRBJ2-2	ASRPGGSLNTGELF
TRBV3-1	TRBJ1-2	ASSQELVRDWYGYT
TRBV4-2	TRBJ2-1	ASSQNDGDYYNEQF
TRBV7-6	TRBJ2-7	ASSLDRGREQY
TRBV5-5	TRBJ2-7	ACSLGGAYEQY
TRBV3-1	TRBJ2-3	ASSQYWGDTQY
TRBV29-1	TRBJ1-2	SVAGGRHYGYT
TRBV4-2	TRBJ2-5	ASSRGLAGTYQETQY
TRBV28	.	ASSELGTGKIETQY
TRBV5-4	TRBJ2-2	ASSGMDIDTGELF
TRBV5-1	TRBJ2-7	ASSPNPGTASYEQY
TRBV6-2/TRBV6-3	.	ASSLYGSYNEQY
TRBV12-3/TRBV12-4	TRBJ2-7	ASSSHGGTNSYEQY
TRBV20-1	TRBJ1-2	SARQGSGLLDGYT
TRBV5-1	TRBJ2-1	ASSQGVESEQF
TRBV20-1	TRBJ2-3	SARVVSSTDTQY
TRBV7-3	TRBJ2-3	ASRRTSADTQY
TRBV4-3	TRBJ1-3	ASSQEISGTVNPRNTIY
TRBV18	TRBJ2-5	ASSVDRAQY
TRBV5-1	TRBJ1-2	ASSSGTLANYGYT
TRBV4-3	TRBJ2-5	ASSQDPLAGRQETRY
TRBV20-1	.	SAARQITYEQY
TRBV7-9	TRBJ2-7	ASSLSQGTPNYEQY
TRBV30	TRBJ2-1	AWDRNEQF
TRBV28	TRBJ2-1	ASVAGGLFTDEQF
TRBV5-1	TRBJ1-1	ASSQQLGSAEAF
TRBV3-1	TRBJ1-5	ASSSHAGSQPQH
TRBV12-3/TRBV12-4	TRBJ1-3	ASSPMGISGNTIY
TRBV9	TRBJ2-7	ASSPGGGIDEQY
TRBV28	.	ASSTRLAGEYEQY
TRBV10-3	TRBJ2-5	AIAGQPRETQY
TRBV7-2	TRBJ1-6	ASSPALYSPLH
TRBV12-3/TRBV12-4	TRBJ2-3	ASSLWIAGVNADTEY
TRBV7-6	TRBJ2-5	ASSLAPRGWETQY
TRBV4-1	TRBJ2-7	ASSQGGSPYEQY
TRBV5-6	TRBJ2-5	ASKRRGAGETQY
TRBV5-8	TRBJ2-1	ASSLDGDGGGNEQF
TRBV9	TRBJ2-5	ASSAHAGGRRETQY
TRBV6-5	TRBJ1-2	ASRKKQTGSNYGYT
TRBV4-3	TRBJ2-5	ASSQEVADTQETQY
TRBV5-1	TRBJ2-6	ASSLVAGANVLT
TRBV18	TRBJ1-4	ASSPNRGSTNEKLF
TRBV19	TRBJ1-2	ASGPGGDGYT
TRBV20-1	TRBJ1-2	SAGTGVAGYT
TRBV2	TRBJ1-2	ASGRRTDYGYT
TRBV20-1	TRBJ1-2	SARDGAGRAHGYT